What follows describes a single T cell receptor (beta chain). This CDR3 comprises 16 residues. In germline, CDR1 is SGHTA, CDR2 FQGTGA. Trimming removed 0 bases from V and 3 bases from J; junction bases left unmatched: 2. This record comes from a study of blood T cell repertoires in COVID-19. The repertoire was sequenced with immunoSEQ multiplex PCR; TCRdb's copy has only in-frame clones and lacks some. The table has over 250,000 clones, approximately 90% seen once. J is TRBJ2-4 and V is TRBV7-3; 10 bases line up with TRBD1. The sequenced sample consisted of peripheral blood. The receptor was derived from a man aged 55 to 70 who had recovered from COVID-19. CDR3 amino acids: CASSLTGTGVKNIQYF. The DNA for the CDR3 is TGTGCCAGCAGCTTAACCGGGACAGGGGTCAAAAACATTCAGTACTTC. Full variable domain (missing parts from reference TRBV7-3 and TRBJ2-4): GAGVSQTPSNKVTEKGKYVELRCDPISGHTALYWYRQSLGQGPEFLIYFQGTGAADDSGLPNDRFFAVRPEGSVSTLKIQRTERGDSAVYLCASSLTGTGVKNIQYFGAGTRLSVL.